This T cell receptor (beta chain) was profiled in a study of shared clonotypes between healthy human individuals. Study-wide points: Enrolling few donors narrowed the genetic and exposure-history diversity that was represented. Generation probabilities were higher for clonotypes shared across all four sorted-subset donors than for unshared ones. Of the naive CD4 clonotypes, around 4.9% were shared across several donors.

The V gene lost 3 bases and the J gene lost 4 bases, with 16 bases spanning the gap. Germline lookup yields CDR1 SGHDT and CDR2 YYEEEE. The CDR3 runs 15 residues. As for this clone: Antigen: not known.

Clones were sequenced by immunoSEQ multiplex PCR, and TCRdb holds only the in-frame ones, with some missing. Among over a million clones listed, roughly 95% were seen once. Investigators divided CD4+ cells into CD45RA+ naive and CD45RA-negative memory subsets. The sequenced sample consisted of naive CD4+ T cells sorted from blood. The subset denotes: CD45RA+ positively selected. The source is a man aged 30-40 years in good health. The chain joins TRBV5-6 to TRBJ1-2; D unclear. The CDR3 spells CASSSPRLALYGYTF. The DNA of the CDR3 is TGTGCCAGCAGCTCGCCCCGACTCGCTCTCTATGGCTACACCTTC.